The present TCR beta chain was sequenced within a study of control samples from healthy donors and cancer patients. Clones were sequenced by immunoSEQ multiplex PCR, and TCRdb holds only the in-frame ones, with some missing. Of 150,000 to 200,000 clones listed, roughly 94% are singletons. The source material was PBMCs. This receptor was taken from a man in his 60s with colorectal cancer.

The CDR3 sequence is CATSRKGQSGELFF. The CDR3, as DNA: TGTGCCACCAGCAGAAAGGGACAGTCCGGGGAGCTGTTTTTT. The chain carries TRBV15 and TRBJ2-2, with TRBD1 identical over 7 bases. CDR3 length equals 14 residues. Trimming removed 2 bases from V and 6 bases from J; junction bases left unmatched: 3. Germline CDR1 and CDR2: LNHNV and YYDKDF (reference sequence).